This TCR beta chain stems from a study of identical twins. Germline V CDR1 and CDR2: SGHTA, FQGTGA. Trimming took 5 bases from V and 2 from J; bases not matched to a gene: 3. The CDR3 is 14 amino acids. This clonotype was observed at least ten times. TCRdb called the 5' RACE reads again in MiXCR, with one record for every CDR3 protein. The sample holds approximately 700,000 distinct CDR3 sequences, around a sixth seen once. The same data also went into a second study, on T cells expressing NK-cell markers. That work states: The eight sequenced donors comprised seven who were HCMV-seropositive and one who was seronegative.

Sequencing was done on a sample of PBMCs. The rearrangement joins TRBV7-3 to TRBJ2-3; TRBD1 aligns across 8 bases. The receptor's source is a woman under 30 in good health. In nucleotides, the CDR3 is TGTGCCAGCAGCCGGGACAGGTACACAGATACGCAGTATTTT. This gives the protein CASSRDRYTDTQYF.